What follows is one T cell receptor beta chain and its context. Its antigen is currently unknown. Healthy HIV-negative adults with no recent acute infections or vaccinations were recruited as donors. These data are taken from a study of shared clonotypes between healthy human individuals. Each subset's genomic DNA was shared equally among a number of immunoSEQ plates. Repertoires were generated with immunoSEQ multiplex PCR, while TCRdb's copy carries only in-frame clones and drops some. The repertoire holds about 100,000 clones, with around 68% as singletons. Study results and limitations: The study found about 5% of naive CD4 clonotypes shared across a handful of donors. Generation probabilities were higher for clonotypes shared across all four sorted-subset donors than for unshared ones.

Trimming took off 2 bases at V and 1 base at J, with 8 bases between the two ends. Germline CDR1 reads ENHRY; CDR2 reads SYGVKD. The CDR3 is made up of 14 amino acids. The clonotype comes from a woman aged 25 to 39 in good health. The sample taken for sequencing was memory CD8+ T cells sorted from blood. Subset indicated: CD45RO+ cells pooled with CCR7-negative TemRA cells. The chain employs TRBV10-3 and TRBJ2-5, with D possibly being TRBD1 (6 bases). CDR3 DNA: TGTGCCATCAGTGAGGGGACATCCCAAGAGACCCAGTACTTC. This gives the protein CAISEGTSQETQYF.